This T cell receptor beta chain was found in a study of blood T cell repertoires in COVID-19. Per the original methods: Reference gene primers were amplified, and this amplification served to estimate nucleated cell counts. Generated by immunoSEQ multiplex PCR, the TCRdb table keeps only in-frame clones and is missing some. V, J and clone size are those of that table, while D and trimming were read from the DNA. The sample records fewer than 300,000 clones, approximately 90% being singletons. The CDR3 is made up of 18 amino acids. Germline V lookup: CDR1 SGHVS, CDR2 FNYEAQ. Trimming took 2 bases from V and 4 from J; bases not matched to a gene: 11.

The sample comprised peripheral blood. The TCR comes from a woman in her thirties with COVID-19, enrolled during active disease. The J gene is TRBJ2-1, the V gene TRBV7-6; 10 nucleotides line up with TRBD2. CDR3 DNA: TGTGCCAGCAGCTTACCGGTTGGGGGGACTAGCGTATACAATGAGCAGTTCTTC. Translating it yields CASSLPVGGTSVYNEQFF.